This TCR beta chain originates from a study of blood T cell repertoires in COVID-19. Details on this clone: The sample has other DNA sequences that encode this CDR3 too.

The CDR3 sequence is 14 residues long. Trimming removed 0 bases from V and 0 bases from J, with 6 bases in between. Germline V lookup: CDR1 MNHEY, CDR2 SVGAGI. Grouping used clinical history reported by participants in a survey and questionnaire. Someone with COVID-19 had been met by exposed participants within 2 weeks before study entry. In the source study's methods: Estimated nucleated cell counts came from reference gene primer amplification. Only in-frame clones appear in the TCRdb table, and some are missing; sequencing was by immunoSEQ multiplex PCR. V and J calls and clone size come straight from that table; D and trimming were deduced from the DNA. The repertoire holds roughly 250,000 clones, with 80% to 90% as singletons.

This clonotype was obtained from a woman aged 40 to 50 who had been exposed to COVID-19. The gene calls are TRBV6-5 and TRBJ2-7; D is undetermined. The sample taken for sequencing was PBMCs or T cells enriched from blood (not recorded which). The CDR3 DNA follows: TGTGCCAGCAGTTACTCGGCAAGCTCCTACGAGCAGTACTTC. Its translation: CASSYSASSYEQYF.